Following are 21 T cell receptor beta chains from one sample sequenced in a study of T-cell memory formation after mild COVID-19 (dated by TCRdb to about 2021). Library creation used 5' RACE. Reads for this sample came from an Illumina NovaSeq 6000. TCRdb trimmed public reads at Q25 via fastp, called clones via MiXCR and kept in-frame beta chains. A single entry per CDR3 protein holds the most common genes and DNA from its merged rows. The sample table holds about 150,000 distinct CDR3 sequences, of which around 15% were seen once. 13% to 15% of the sample is taken by the ten largest. Sequenced: PBMCs or a T cell subset sorted from them (not recorded which). These receptors were obtained from an adult woman who had mild COVID-19 (a few samples of this study predate the infection). The sample titles of this study are shuffled in the database, so cell type and time point are left out; the donor was told from shared clones.

This clonotype has ten or more counts. The V gene is TRBV6-5, the J gene TRBJ2-1; 10 nucleotides line up with TRBD2. The length of the CDR3 is 15 residues. V was pared by 4 bases and J by 0 bases, with 0 bases of the junction left unmatched. CDR1 and CDR2 (germline): MNHEY, SVGAGI. CDR3: CASSSSGGSYNEQFF. In nucleotides, the CDR3 is TGTGCCAGCAGTTCTAGCGGGGGCTCCTACAATGAGCAGTTCTTC.

This clonotype was counted a few times. V usage is TRBV19 and J usage is TRBJ1-4, with D possibly being TRBD1 (6 bases). Deletions cut 8 bases from V and 7 bases from J, with 20 bases between. The CDR3 runs 15 residues. Germline CDR1 reads LNHDA; CDR2 reads SQIVND (reference sequence). CDR3 coding DNA: TGTGCCAGTCGTCGTTTGGGACAAGGAGGTGAAAAACTGTTTTTT. As protein: CASRRLGQGGEKLFF.

The table lists this clonotype with many counts. The genes are TRBV7-6 and TRBJ2-5; D call uncertain. Germline V gene data show CDR1 as SGHVS and CDR2 as FNYEAQ. V lost 4 bases to trimming and J lost 2 bases, with 14 bases between them. The CDR3 is 15 residues long. The CDR3 coding sequence is TGTGCCAGCAGCTCGGCCCCCAGACCACAAGAGACCCAGTACTTC. Translating it yields CASSSAPRPQETQYF. The entire variable domain, with the rest obtained from reference TRBV7-6 and TRBJ2-5, is as follows: GAGVSQSPRYKVTKRGQDVALRCDPISGHVSLYWYRQALGQGPEFLTYFNYEAQQDKSGLPNDRFSAERPEGSISTLTIQRTEQRDSAMYRCASSSAPRPQETQYFGPGTRLLVL.

The chain combines TRBV4-1 with TRBJ2-3, with 14 bases matching TRBD2. The CDR3 loop spans 16 amino acids. Germline CDR1 and CDR2: MGHRA and YSYEKL. The V gene end was trimmed by 3 bases and the J gene end by 6 bases; junction bases not matched to a gene: 5. CDR3 coding DNA: TGCGCCAGCAGCCAGGGACTAGCGGGAGAGGGGGATACGCAGTATTTT. Translating gives CASSQGLAGEGDTQYF.

The chain couples TRBV15 to TRBJ2-7, with D maybe TRBD2 (5 bases). In germline, CDR1 is LNHNV, CDR2 YYDKDF (reference sequence). The CDR3 totals 16 residues. Trimming cost V 1 base and J 0 bases, with 13 bases left between them. The CDR3 region has the DNA TGTGCCACCAGCAGAGGTCCGGGGAATAGCTCCTACGAGCAGTACTTC. Its translation: CATSRGPGNSSYEQYF.

The chain joins TRBV5-1 to TRBJ2-4, with D perhaps TRBD1 (6 bases). V was trimmed by 4 bases and J by 15 bases, leaving 20 bases between them. Per germline, CDR1 SGHRS and CDR2 YFSETQ. This CDR3 is built from 13 residues. The CDR3 loop reads CASSVGDTGMWYF. CDR3 nucleotides: TGCGCCAGCAGCGTCGGCGATACAGGGATGTGGTACTTC.

The chain links TRBV29-1 to TRBJ2-2, with TRBD2 matching 7 bases. Trimming cost V 2 bases and J 2 bases; bases outside gene matches: 2. The CDR3 spans 14 residues. Germline V CDR1 and CDR2: SQVTM, ANQGSEA. The CDR3 bases are TGCAGCGTTGAAAGCGGGATAAACACCGGGGAGCTGTTTTTT. Encoded protein: CSVESGINTGELFF.

The table lists this clonotype with a few counts. This chain connects TRBV6-5 to TRBJ2-3; D is possibly TRBD2 (6 bases). The CDR3 runs to 15 residues. Trimming shortened V by 8 bases and J by 3 bases, and 18 bases separated the two germline ends. Germline CDR1 MNHEY, CDR2 SVGAGI. The CDR3 sequence: CASWADYPTTDTQYF. The DNA for the CDR3 is TGTGCCAGCTGGGCGGACTATCCGACGACAGATACGCAGTATTTT.

V is TRBV10-3 and J is TRBJ2-7; D remains ambiguous. This CDR3 is built from 12 residues. V lost 0 bases and J lost 2, with 2 bases in between. Germline assignment: CDR1 ENHRY and CDR2 SYGVKD. The CDR3 protein is CAISESTYEQYF. The DNA of the CDR3 is TGTGCCATCAGTGAGTCGACCTACGAGCAGTACTTC.

This clonotype has at least ten counts. V and J are TRBV7-9 and TRBJ2-7; D call uncertain. The CDR3 sequence is 12 residues long. CDR1 is SEHNR, CDR2 FQNEAQ, per germline (reference sequence). V shed 0 bases and J shed 4 bases, with 4 bases lying between them. The CDR3 DNA reads TGTGCCAGCAGCTTAGCGCTTTACGAGCAGTACTTC. Residues: CASSLALYEQYF.

The J gene is TRBJ2-1, the V gene TRBV5-5; perhaps D is TRBD1 or TRBD2 (6 bases each). The CDR3 extends over 16 amino acids. Trimming took off 6 bases at V and 0 bases at J, with 16 bases between the two ends. CDR1 and CDR2 from the germline V gene are SGHKS and YYEKEE (reference sequence). CDR3 nucleotides: TGTGCCAGCACCTCGGAGGGGGGTAGCTCCTACAATGAGCAGTTCTTC. Its translation: CASTSEGGSSYNEQFF.

For the CDR3, the DNA is TGTGCCAGCAGCTTAAATTATGTAGAGACCCAGTACTTC. Encoded protein: CASSLNYVETQYF. V gene TRBV7-2 combines with J gene TRBJ2-5; D is unresolved. CDR1 is SGHTA and CDR2 is FQGNSA in the germline V gene. The CDR3 is 13 amino acids. Trimming took off 2 bases at V and 4 bases at J, with 8 bases between the two ends.

This clonotype came up a few times. This chain uses TRBV5-1 with TRBJ2-3; TRBD2 is a possible D gene (6 bases). The V end was cut by 0 bases, the J end by 2 bases, with 13 bases between. This CDR3 has 16 amino acids. Per the germline V gene, CDR1 is SGHRS and CDR2 is YFSETQ. This CDR3 is CASSLAEGSYTDTQYF. For the CDR3, the DNA is TGCGCCAGCAGCTTGGCGGAGGGTTCGTACACAGATACGCAGTATTTT.

V usage is TRBV20-1 and J usage is TRBJ2-7, with D possibly TRBD2 on 5 matching bases. CDR3 length equals 11 residues. Looked up from germline, CDR1 is DFQATT and CDR2 is SNEGSKA (reference sequence). V lost 3 bases and J 8 bases, leaving 11 bases between the germline ends. The CDR3 reads CSASAWEQQYF. The CDR3, as DNA: TGCAGTGCTAGTGCCTGGGAGCAGCAGTACTTC.

The V call is TRBV4-2, the J call TRBJ2-4; D is ambiguous. The CDR3 totals 14 residues. From germline, CDR1 is LGHNA and CDR2 YNFKEQ. V lost 0 bases and J 4 bases, leaving 7 bases between the germline ends. The CDR3 sequence is CASSQEQGKNIQYF. The CDR3 nucleotides are TGTGCCAGCAGCCAAGAACAAGGAAAAAACATTCAGTACTTC.

The rearrangement joins TRBV7-6 to TRBJ2-1; 9 nucleotides match TRBD2. The CDR3 sequence is 20 residues long. Germline CDR1 SGHVS, CDR2 FNYEAQ. V dropped 5 bases and J dropped 1; count of bases not matched to a gene: 18. The DNA of the CDR3 is TGTGCCAGCAGCCGCCCCCGGGAAACGGCGGGAGGGCCATCCTACAATGAGCAGTTCTTC. This gives the protein CASSRPRETAGGPSYNEQFF.

This clonotype has just a few counts. The chain joins TRBV12-5 to TRBJ2-1, with D maybe TRBD1 (6 bases). Germline lookup yields CDR1 LGHNT and CDR2 FRNRAP. This CDR3 region has 15 residues. V lost 0 bases, J lost 5 bases, and 11 bases lay in between. In DNA, the CDR3 is TGTGCTAGTGGTTTGGTGACAGGACAGAACAATGAGCAGTTCTTC. This encodes CASGLVTGQNNEQFF.

This chain links TRBV5-1 with TRBJ2-7; D uncertain. The CDR3 covers 13 residues. In germline, CDR1 is SGHRS, CDR2 YFSETQ. The germline V and J ends were trimmed by 0 bases and 3 bases, with 7 bases remaining between them. CDR3 nucleotides: TGCGCCAGCAGCTTGGCGTCCAACTACGAGCAGTACTTC. Translation gives CASSLASNYEQYF.

The chain has TRBV6-2 or TRBV6-3 and TRBJ2-3; the D call may be TRBD1 or TRBD2 (5 bases each). The V gene lost 2 bases and the J gene lost 6 bases, with 12 bases spanning the gap. The CDR3 loop spans 14 amino acids. CDR1 is MNHEY, CDR2 SVGEGT, per germline. The CDR3, as DNA: TGTGCCAGCAGTTACCGGGACCTCGCCGATACGCAGTATTTT. This sequence encodes CASSYRDLADTQYF.

The rearrangement joins TRBV5-5 to TRBJ2-1, with D possibly called TRBD1 or TRBD2 (5 bases each). The V end lost 1 base, the J end lost 5 bases, and 13 bases lay between the germline ends. Germline V gives CDR1 SGHKS, CDR2 YYEKEE (reference sequence). This CDR3 has 15 residues. The CDR3 region is CASSLLSGANNEQFF. The CDR3 coding sequence is TGTGCCAGCAGCTTGTTGTCCGGGGCTAACAATGAGCAGTTCTTC.

The rearrangement joins TRBV12-3 or TRBV12-4 to TRBJ2-6, with D perhaps given as TRBD1 or TRBD2 (5 bases each). This CDR3 spans 18 amino acids. With 2 bases removed from V and 1 base from J, the gap between germline ends came to 15 bases. CDR3 amino acids: CASSLYRRGVSGANVLTF. The CDR3 nucleotides are TGTGCCAGCAGTTTATATCGGAGAGGGGTGTCTGGGGCCAACGTCCTGACTTTC.